The 5 T cell receptor beta chains below all came from one sample that was sequenced in a study of T cells in Graves' hyperthyroidism and ophthalmopathy. Template material for amplifying TCR beta CDR3 regions consisted of RNA transcripts. HTBI primers were used for first-round RT-PCR of the TCR CDR3. TCRdb re-called the multiplex PCR reads with MiXCR, one entry per CDR3 protein. The sample includes some 440,000 distinct CDR3 sequences, about 15% of them seen just once. Sequenced material: blood. Receptors were obtained from a woman aged 18 to 35 with Graves' hyperthyroidism.

In this sample, this clonotype turned up many times. The chain is built from TRBV12-3 or TRBV12-4 and TRBJ2-1; TRBD2 agrees at 9 bases. The CDR3 is made up of 21 amino acids. Trimming took 2 bases from V and 0 from J; bases not matched to a gene: 17. The CDR3 loop is CASSLRIRGLALQSSYNEQFF. The CDR3 nucleotides read TGTGCCAGCAGTTTAAGAATCCGAGGACTAGCGTTACAGAGCTCCTACAATGAGCAGTTCTTC.

The chain carries TRBV11-2 and TRBJ2-1; TRBD2 aligns across 12 bases. J lost 5 bases, V lost 1 base, and 15 bases had no gene match. Per germline, CDR1 SGHAT and CDR2 FQNNGV. The CDR3 is 20 amino acids. CDR3 in amino acids: CASSLAGASGRAILNNEQFF. The CDR3, as DNA: TGTGCCAGCAGCTTAGCGGGGGCTAGCGGGAGGGCCATACTGAACAATGAGCAGTTCTTC.

This clonotype was seen at least ten times. This chain uses TRBV11-1 with TRBJ1-1, with D tentatively TRBD1 (6 bases). Germline lookup yields CDR1 SGHAT and CDR2 FQDESV (reference sequence). V was cut by 4 bases and J by 1 base, with 10 bases left in between. The CDR3 is 14 residues long. CDR3 bases: TGTGCCAGCAGCTCCCGGACAGCGAACACTGAAGCTTTCTTT. Translation gives CASSSRTANTEAFF.

This chain uses TRBV24-1 with TRBJ2-1; 9 bases fit TRBD1. CDR1 and CDR2 from the germline V gene are KGHDR and SFDVKD. V gave up 4 bases and J gave up 8 bases; unmatched junction bases: 11. CDR3 size: 16 residues. The CDR3 protein is CATSDPGTGWFDEQFF. In nucleotides, the CDR3 is TGTGCCACCAGTGACCCCGGGACAGGGTGGTTCGATGAGCAGTTCTTC.

Many counts were recorded for this clonotype. V usage is TRBV28 and J usage is TRBJ1-1, with 8 bases matching TRBD1. Trimming took 7 bases from V and 4 from J; bases not matched to a gene: 11. Germline V CDR1 and CDR2: MDHEN, SYDVKM. The CDR3 consists of 15 residues. The CDR3 here is CASTQFSGTGTEAFF. CDR3 coding DNA: TGTGCCAGCACCCAATTTAGTGGGACAGGCACTGAAGCTTTCTTT.